This TCR beta chain was captured by sequencing in a study of CD8+CD57+ T cells in acquired aplastic anemia. This clonotype was found once. V dropped 4 bases and J dropped 6; count of bases not matched to a gene: 8. This CDR3 has 15 amino acids. CDR1 is SGHTA, CDR2 FQGNSA, per germline. Genomic DNA, the template, was used for profiling of the TCR beta VDJ and CDR3. TCRdb ran MiXCR on the reads and lists one entry per CDR3 protein. This sample carries roughly 190,000 distinct CDR3 sequences, around 45% of them seen once, and the ten largest clones take 9.7%. The authors sequenced patients whose flow cytometry had shown CD8+CD57+ cell expansion. The blood sampling took place in patients who had so far received no therapy.

The sample was sorted CD4+, CD8+, or CD8+CD57+ T cells (not recorded which) from PBMCs. The sequence came from a human donor with aplastic anemia. The rearrangement links TRBV7-2 to TRBJ2-7; 11 positions agree with TRBD2. The CDR3 loop is CASSSGLGTSGEQYF. CDR3 nucleotides: TGTGCCAGCAGCTCGGGGCTCGGGACTAGCGGCGAGCAGTACTTC.